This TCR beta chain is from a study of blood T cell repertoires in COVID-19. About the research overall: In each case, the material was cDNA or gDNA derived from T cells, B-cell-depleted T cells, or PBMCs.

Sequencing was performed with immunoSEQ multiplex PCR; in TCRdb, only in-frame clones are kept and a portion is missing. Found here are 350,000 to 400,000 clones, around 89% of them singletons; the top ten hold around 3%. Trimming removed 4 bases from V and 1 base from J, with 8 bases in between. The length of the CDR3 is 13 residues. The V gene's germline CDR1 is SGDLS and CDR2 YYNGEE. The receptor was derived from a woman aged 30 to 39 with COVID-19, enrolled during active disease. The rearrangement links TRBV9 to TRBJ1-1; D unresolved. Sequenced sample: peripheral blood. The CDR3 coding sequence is TGTGCCAGCAGCACACAGAAGAACACTGAAGCTTTCTTT. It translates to CASSTQKNTEAFF.